This T cell receptor beta chain came from a study of T-cell memory formation after mild COVID-19 listed by TCRdb under 2021. As for the study more broadly: TCR sequence clusters from the two donors were found to be largely donor specific. In a couple of donors, T-cell clones that expanded and contracted after mild COVID-19 were followed by sequencing TCRalpha and TCRbeta repertoires longitudinally. Two young, previously healthy adult volunteers made up the cohort, one male and one female. The paper as a whole reports these results and caveats: The study covered only a couple of mild cases, and larger cohorts including severe cases with pre-infection samples were considered necessary. The second-wave clones that peaked on day 37 were not confirmed to be SARS-CoV-2 specific. Contracting CD4+ clones were found mainly in CM and EM memory subsets, while CD8+ clones were enriched in EMRA. Clones that contracted from day 15 to 85 showed balanced CD4/CD8 phenotypes, whereas a second wave of clones that expanded from day 15 to 37 leaned towards CD4+. The detection of some responding clones in pre-infection memory suggests that pre-existing cross-reactive memory T cells joined the SARS-CoV-2 response.

There are many counts of this clonotype. Its specific antigen is unknown. Per-base qualities were not stored, and no clone one base away is much larger. The sequencer listed for this sample is Illumina NovaSeq 6000. Using 5'RACE with constant-segment primers, TCRalpha and TCRbeta cDNA libraries were constructed, with sample barcodes and unique molecular identifiers added in the process. Trizol reagent was used to extract RNA from every sample. Amplification of the libraries took two PCR steps, and the second step added a second sample barcode plus Illumina TruSeq adapters. Sequencing of libraries was performed on an Illumina NovaSeq with 2 x 150 bp paired-end reads. The paper's processing steps were these. The reads were demultiplexed and collapsed into UMI-guided consensus sequences using migec v1.2.7. Using mixcr v2.1.11, UMI consensuses were aligned to TRA and TRB V and J templates and then assembled into clonotypes. A clonotype was counted as expanded or contracted only if both edgeR and NoisET called the change significant, with noise models trained on biological replicates. For edgeR calls, the cutoffs were a false discovery rate-adjusted p below 0.01 and a log2 fold-change threshold of 1. PCA with hierarchical clustering of max-normalized trajectories of the 1000 most abundant clonotypes was used as exploratory dynamics analysis. Separately sequenced CD4+ and CD8+ repertoires were used to assign the CD4 or CD8 phenotype of responding clones. The public reads were reprocessed in TCRdb via fastp at Q25 and MiXCR, keeping in-frame beta chains. Rows are combined by CDR3 protein, so each entry shows the most common genes and DNA. These V and J calls derive from TCRdb rather than the authors' analysis. The sample data list around 300,000 distinct CDR3 sequences, and over 10% of these were observed just once. About a fifth of the sample belongs to the ten largest clones.

CDR1 and CDR2, per the germline V gene, are SGHAT and FQNNGV. There are 13 amino acids in the CDR3, from cysteine to phenylalanine inclusive. Only the CDR3 part of the read is kept: 39 bases, read in frame from the first base. V and J lose 1 base and 6 bases, and a span of 6 bases separates them. Ficoll-Paque density gradient centrifugation was the method used to isolate PBMCs. The chain couples TRBV11-2 to TRBJ2-2; no confident D gene assignment can be made. Sequencing was carried out using PBMCs or a T cell subset sorted from them (not recorded which). This sequence was found in a man between 18 and 29 years old who had mild COVID-19 (a few samples of this study predate the infection). The sample titles of this study are shuffled in the database, so cell type and time point are left out; the donor was told from shared clones. This receptor carries the CDR3 CASSLARAGELFF. The DNA sequence is TGTGCCAGCAGCTTAGCCCGGGCCGGGGAGCTGTTTTTT.